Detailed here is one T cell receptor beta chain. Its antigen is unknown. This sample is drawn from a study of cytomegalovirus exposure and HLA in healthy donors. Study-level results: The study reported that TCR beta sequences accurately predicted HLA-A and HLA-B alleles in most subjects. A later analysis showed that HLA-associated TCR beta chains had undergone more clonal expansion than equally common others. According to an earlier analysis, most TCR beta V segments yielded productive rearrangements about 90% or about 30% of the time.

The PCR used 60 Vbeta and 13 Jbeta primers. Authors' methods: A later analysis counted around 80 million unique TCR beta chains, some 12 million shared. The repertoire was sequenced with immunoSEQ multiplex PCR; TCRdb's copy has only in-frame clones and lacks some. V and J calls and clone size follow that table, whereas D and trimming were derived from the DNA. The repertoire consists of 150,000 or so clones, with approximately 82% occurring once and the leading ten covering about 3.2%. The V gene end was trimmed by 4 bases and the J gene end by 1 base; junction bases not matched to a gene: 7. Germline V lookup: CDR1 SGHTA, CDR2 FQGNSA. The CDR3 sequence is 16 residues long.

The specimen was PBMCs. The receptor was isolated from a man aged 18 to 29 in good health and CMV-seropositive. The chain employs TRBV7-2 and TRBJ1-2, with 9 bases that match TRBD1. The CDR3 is CASSSSPGQGNYGYTF. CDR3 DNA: TGTGCCAGCAGCTCTAGTCCGGGACAGGGTAACTATGGCTACACCTTC.